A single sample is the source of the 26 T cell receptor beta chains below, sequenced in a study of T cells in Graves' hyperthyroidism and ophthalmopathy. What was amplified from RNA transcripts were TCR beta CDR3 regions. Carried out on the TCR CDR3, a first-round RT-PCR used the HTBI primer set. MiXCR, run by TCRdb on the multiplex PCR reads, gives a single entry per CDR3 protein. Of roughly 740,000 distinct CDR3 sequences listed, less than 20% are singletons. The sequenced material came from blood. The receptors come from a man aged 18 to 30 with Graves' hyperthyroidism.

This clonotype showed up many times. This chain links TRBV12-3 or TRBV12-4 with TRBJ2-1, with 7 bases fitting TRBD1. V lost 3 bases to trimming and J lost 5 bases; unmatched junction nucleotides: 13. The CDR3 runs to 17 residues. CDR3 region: CASSFLTGDSFNNEQFF. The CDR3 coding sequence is TGTGCCAGCAGTTTTCTCACCGGGGACAGCTTCAACAATGAGCAGTTCTTC.

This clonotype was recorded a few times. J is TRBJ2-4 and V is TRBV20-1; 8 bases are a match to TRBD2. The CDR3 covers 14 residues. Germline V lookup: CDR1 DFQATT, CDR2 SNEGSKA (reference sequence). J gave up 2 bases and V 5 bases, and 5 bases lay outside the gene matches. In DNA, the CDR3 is TGCAGTGCTGGGACGGGGGGGTCCAAAAACATTCAGTACTTC. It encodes CSAGTGGSKNIQYF.

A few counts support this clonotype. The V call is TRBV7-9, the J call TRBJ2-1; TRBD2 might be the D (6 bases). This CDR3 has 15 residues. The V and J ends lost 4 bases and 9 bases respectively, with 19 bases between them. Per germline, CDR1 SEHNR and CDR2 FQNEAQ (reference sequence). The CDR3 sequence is CASSSHESGAFEQFF. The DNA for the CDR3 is TGTGCCAGCAGCTCGCACGAGTCGGGAGCGTTTGAGCAGTTCTTC.

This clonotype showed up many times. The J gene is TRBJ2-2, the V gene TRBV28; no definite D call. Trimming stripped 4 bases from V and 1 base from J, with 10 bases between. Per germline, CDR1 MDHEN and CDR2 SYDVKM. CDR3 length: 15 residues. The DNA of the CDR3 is TGTGCCAGCAGTTCTCCAGGCCAGAACACCGGGGAGCTGTTTTTT. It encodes CASSSPGQNTGELFF.

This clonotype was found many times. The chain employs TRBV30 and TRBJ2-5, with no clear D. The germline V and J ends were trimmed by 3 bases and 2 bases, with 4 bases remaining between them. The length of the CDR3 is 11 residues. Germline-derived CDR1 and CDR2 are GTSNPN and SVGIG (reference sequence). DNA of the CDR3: TGTGCCTGGAGCCAGCAAGAGACCCAGTACTTC. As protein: CAWSQQETQYF.

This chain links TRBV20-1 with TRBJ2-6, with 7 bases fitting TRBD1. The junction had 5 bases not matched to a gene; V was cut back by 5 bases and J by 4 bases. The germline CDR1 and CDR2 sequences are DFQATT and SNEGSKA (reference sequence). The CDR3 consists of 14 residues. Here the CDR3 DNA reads TGCAGTGCTTATCCGGGACAGGGGGCCAACGTCCTGACTTTC. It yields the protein CSAYPGQGANVLTF.

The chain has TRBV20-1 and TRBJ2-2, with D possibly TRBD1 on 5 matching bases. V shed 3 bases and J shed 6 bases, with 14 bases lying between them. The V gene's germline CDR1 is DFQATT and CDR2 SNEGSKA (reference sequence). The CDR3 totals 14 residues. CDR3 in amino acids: CSARPPGKAGELFF. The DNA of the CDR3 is TGCAGTGCTAGGCCCCCAGGGAAGGCCGGGGAGCTGTTTTTT.

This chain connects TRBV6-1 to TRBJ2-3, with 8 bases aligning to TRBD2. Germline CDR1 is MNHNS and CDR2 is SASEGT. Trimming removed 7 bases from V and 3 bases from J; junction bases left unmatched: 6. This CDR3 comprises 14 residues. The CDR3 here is CASKSGSGTDTQYF. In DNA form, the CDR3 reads TGTGCCAGCAAAAGCGGGAGTGGGACAGATACGCAGTATTTT.

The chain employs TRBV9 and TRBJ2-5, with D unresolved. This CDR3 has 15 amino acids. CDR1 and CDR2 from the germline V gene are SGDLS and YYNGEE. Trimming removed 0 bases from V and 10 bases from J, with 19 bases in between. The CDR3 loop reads CASSVESTGRLNQYF. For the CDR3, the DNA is TGTGCCAGCAGCGTAGAAAGCACCGGAAGATTGAACCAGTACTTC.

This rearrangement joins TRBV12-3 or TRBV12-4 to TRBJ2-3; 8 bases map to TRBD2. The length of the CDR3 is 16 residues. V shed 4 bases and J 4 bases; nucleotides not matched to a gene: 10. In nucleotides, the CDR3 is TGTGCCAGCAGTTCTTATCTAGCGGGCGGTGCAGATACGCAGTATTTT. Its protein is CASSSYLAGGADTQYF.

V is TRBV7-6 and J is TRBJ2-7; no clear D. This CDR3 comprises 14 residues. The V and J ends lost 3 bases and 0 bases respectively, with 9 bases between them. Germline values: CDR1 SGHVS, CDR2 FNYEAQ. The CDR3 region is CASSLERSSYEQYF. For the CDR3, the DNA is TGTGCCAGCAGCTTGGAACGGAGCTCCTACGAGCAGTACTTC.

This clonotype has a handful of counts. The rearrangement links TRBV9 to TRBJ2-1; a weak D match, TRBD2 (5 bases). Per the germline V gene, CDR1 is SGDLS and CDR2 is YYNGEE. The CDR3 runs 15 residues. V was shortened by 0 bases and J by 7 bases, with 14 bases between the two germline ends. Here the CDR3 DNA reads TGTGCCAGCAGCGTAGCAGCGGACGAGGAAAATGAGCAGTTCTTC. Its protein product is CASSVAADEENEQFF.

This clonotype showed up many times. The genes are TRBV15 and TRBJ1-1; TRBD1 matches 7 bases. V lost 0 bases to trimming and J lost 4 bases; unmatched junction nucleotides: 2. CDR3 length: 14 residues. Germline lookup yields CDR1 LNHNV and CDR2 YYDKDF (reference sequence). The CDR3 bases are TGTGCCACCAGCAGAGAAGGACAGGTCACTGAAGCTTTCTTT. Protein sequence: CATSREGQVTEAFF.

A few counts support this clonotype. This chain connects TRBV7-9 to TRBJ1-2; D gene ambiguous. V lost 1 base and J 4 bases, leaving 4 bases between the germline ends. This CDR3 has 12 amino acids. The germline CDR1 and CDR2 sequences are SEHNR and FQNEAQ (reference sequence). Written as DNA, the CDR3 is TGTGCCAGCAGCTTAGGGGCCTATGGCTACACCTTC. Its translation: CASSLGAYGYTF.

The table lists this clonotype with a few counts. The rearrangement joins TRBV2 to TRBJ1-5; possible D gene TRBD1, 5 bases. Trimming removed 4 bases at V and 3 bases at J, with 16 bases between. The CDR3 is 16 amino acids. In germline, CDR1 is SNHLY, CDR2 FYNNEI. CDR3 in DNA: TGTGCCAGCAGTGTTGGAGGGGAAGGGCTCAATCAGCCCCAGCATTTT. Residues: CASSVGGEGLNQPQHF.

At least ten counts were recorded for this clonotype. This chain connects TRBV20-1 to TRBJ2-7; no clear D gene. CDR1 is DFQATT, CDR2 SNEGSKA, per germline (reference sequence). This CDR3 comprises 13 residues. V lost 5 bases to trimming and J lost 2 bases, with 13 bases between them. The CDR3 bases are TGCAGTGCTGGCGCCAGCTTCGCCTACGAGCAGTACTTC. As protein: CSAGASFAYEQYF.

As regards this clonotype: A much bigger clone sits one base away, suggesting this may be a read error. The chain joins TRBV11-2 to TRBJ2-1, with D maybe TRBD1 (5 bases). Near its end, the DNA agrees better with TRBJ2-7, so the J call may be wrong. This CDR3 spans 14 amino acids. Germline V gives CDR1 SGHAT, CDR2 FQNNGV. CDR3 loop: CASSSRTFYNEQYF. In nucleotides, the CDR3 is TGTGCCAGCAGCTCCAGGACATTTTACAATGAGCAGTACTTC.

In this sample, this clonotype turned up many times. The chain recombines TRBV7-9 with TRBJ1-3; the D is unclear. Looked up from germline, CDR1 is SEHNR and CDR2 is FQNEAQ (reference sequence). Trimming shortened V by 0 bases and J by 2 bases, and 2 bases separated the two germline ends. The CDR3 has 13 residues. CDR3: CASSLAAGNTIYF. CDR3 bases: TGTGCCAGCAGCTTAGCTGCTGGAAACACCATATATTTT.

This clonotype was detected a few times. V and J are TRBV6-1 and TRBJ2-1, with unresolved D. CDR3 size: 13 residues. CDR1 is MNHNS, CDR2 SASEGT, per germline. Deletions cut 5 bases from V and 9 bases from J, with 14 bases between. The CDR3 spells CASSPRTMGEQFF. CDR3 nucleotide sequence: TGTGCCAGCAGTCCCCGGACCATGGGTGAGCAGTTCTTC.

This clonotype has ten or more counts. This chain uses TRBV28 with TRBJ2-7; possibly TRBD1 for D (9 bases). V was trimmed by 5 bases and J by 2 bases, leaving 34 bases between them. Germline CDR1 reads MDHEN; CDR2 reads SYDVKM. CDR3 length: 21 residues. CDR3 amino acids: CASSPGQGTSGVFKITYEQYF. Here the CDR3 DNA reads TGTGCCAGCAGTCCGGGACAGGGCACTAGCGGAGTCTTTAAAATTACCTACGAGCAGTACTTC.

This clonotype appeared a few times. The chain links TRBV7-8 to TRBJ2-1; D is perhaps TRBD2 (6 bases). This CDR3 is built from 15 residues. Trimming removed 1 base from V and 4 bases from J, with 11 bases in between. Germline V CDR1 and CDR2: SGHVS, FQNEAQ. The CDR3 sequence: CASSLVGGLYNEQFF. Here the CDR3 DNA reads TGTGCCAGCAGCTTAGTCGGGGGACTTTACAATGAGCAGTTCTTC.

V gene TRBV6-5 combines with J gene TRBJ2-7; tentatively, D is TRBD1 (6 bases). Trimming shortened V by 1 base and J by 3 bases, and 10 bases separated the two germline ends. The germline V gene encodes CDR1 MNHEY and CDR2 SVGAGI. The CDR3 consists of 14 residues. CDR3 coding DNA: TGTGCCAGCAGTTACTTAGACAGGAGCTACGAGCAGTACTTC. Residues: CASSYLDRSYEQYF.

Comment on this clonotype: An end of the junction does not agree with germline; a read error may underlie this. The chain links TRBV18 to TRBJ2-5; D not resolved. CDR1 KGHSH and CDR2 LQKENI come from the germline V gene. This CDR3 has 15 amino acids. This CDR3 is CASSPRLTAQDTQYF. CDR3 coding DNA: TGTGCCAGCTCACCACGGCTCACAGCTCAAGATACCCAGTACTTC.

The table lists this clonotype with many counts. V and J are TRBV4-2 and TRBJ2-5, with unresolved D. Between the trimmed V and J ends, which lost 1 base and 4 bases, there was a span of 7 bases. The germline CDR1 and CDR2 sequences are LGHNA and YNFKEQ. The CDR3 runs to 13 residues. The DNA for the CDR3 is TGTGCCAGCAGCCAAGTAGGCGGAGAGACCCAGTACTTC. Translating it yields CASSQVGGETQYF.

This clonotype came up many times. CDR3 sequence (DNA): TGTGCCAGCAGTTTGAAGGGTAACACAGATACGCAGTATTTT. Its translation is CASSLKGNTDTQYF. The chain uses TRBV28 and TRBJ2-3; no clear D. This CDR3 contains 14 residues. V shed 3 bases and J shed 2 bases, with 9 bases lying between them. Germline V gene data show CDR1 as MDHEN and CDR2 as SYDVKM.

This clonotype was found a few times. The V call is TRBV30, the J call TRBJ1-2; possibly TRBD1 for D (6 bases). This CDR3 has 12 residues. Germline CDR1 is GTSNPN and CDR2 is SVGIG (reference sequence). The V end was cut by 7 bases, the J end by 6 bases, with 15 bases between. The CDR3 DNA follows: TGTGCCTCTCAGGGGAGGAGGAATGGCTACACCTTC. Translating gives CASQGRRNGYTF.